This T cell receptor (beta chain) is from a study of OX40 agonist ivuxolimab in advanced cancers. As for the study more broadly: Ivuxolimab was a fully human IgG2 agonistic monoclonal antibody targeting the costimulatory receptor OX40 (CD134). Intravenous ivuxolimab was administered to patients every 2 weeks at six dose levels: 0.01, 0.1, 0.3, 1.5, 3 and 10 mg/kg. Of the approximately 53 patients in dose escalation, 19 had hepatocellular carcinoma, some 15 had melanoma, 9 had renal cell carcinoma and 9 had head and neck cancer. Three dose-escalation patients achieved partial responses, one with hepatocellular carcinoma and two with cutaneous melanoma. A male proportion of around 80% and a mean age of roughly 58 years, ranging from about 23 to 90, were recorded for the dose-escalation cohort. The monotherapy dose-escalation portion (N of about 52 patients) of the phase I ivuxolimab trial is reported in the paper. Prior anti-PD-1, anti-PD-L1 or anti-CTLA-4 therapy was permitted, and approximately 41% of dose-escalation patients had received checkpoint inhibitors. The point of sequencing TCRbeta in the periphery was to test whether ivuxolimab changed TCR sequence diversity and drove clonal T-cell expansion. Study-level results and caveats: In the 0.1-3.0 mg/kg groups, partial responders had among the lowest normalized peripheral clonal expansion, particularly in CD8+ T cells. The antigen specificity of the peripheral T cells that underwent clonal expansion was not determined. At doses of 0.1 to 3.0 mg/kg, clonal expansion of both CD4+ and CD8+ blood T cells was observed from baseline to week 6. After ivuxolimab, CD8+ T cells had more expanded clones than CD4+ T cells on average. Low levels of normalized T-cell clonal expansion were also seen in some nonresponding patients.

Here V drops 0 bases and J drops 3 bases, and the junction holds 5 bases not matched to any gene. The CDR3 runs 16 amino acids, cysteine and phenylalanine included. Only CDR3 DNA remains: 48 bases, in frame from the first base. From the germline V gene, CDR1 is SGHTS and CDR2 is YDEGEE. This clone was picked up one time. What antigen it recognizes has not been identified. Qualities for individual bases were not recorded, and no much larger clone is one base off. The trial excluded patients who had a history of autoimmune disease or were on systemic immunosuppression. In every dose cohort, peripheral blood was drawn for TCR sequencing at baseline, cycle 4 day 1, and cycle 7 day 1. Samples came from an open-label, multicenter, first-in-human phase I dose-escalation trial of ivuxolimab. Adults with locally advanced or metastatic melanoma, renal cell carcinoma, hepatocellular carcinoma or head and neck squamous cell carcinoma were enrolled in the trial. CD4+ and CD8+ T cells were sorted separately from peripheral blood before TCR sequencing.

Genomic DNA was extracted from sorted cells for sequencing of the TCRbeta CDR3 region. The immunoSEQ Assay was used to sequence the TCRbeta CDR3 regions. TCRdb re-hosts the immuneACCESS table, in-frame sequences only. Its copies lack some clones; in the studies checked, an unresolved V gene accounts for under half of them, and the cause for the rest is not known. The sample table lists roughly 90,000 clones, roughly 94% of them with a count of one. 2% to 3% of the sample comes from the top ten. This material consisted of CD4+ or CD8+ T cells sorted from blood, taken in a trial of the OX40 agonist ivuxolimab. In this chain, TRBV5-8 is recombined with TRBJ1-2; 10 bases in between match TRBD1. The TCR originated in an adult with an advanced solid tumor such as melanoma, head and neck, liver or kidney cancer. The nucleotides read TGTGCCAGCAGCTTGGGGGACAGGGGAGTACACTATGGCTACACCTTC. This gives the protein CASSLGDRGVHYGYTF.